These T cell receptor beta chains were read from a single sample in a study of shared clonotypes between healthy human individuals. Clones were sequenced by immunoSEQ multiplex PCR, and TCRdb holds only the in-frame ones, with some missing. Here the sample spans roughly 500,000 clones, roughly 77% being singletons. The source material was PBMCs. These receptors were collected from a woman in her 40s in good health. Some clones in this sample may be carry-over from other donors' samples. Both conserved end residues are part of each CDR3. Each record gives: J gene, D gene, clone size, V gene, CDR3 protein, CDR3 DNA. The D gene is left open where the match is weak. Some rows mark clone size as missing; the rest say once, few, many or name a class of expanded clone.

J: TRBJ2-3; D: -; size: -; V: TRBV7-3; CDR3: CASSPGGNTDTQYF; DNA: TGTGCCAGCAGCCCGGGCGGAAACACAGATACGCAGTATTTT
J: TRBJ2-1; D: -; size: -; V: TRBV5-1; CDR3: CASSLEASPYNEQFF; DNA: TGCGCCAGCAGCTTGGAGGCGAGCCCCTACAATGAGCAGTTCTTC
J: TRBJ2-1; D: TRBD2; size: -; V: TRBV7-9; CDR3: CASSSGTSGVNEQFF; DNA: TGTGCCAGCAGCTCCGGGACTAGCGGGGTCAATGAGCAGTTCTTC
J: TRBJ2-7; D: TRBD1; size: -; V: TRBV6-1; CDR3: CASSEARGPYEQYF; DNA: TGTGCCAGCAGTGAAGCTAGGGGGCCCTACGAGCAGTACTTC
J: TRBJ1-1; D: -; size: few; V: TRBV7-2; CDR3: CASSSPGGARNTEAFF; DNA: TGTGCCAGCAGCTCCCCGGGGGGGGCGCGAAACACTGAAGCTTTCTTT
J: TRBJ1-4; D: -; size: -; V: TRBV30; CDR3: CAWSTIGGGPNNEKLFF; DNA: TGTGCCTGGAGTACAATTGGGGGGGGACCGAATAATGAAAAACTGTTTTTT
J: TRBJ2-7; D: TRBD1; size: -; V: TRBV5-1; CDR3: CASNTGTAFYEQYF; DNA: TGCGCCAGCAATACAGGGACAGCCTTCTACGAGCAGTACTTC
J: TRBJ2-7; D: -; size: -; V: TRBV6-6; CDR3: CASRDQGTTRQQYF; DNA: TGTGCCAGCAGAGACCAAGGGACAACGAGGCAGCAGTACTTC
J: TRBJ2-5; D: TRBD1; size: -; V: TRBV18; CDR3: CASSTGSETQYF; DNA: TGTGCCAGCTCGACAGGGTCAGAGACCCAGTACTTC
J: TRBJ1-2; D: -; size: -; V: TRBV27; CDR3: CASSPDSLYGYTF; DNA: TGTGCCAGCAGTCCCGACAGTCTCTATGGCTACACCTTC
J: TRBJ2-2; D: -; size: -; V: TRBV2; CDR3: CASAISNTGELFF; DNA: TGTGCCAGCGCTATATCGAACACCGGGGAGCTGTTTTTT
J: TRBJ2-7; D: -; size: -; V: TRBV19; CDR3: CASSMWGRPRQRDEQYF; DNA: TGTGCCAGTAGTATGTGGGGTAGACCGCGCCAGAGGGACGAGCAGTACTTC
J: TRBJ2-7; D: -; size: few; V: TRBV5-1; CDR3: CASSLDGSSYEQYF; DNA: TGCGCCAGCAGCTTGGACGGGAGCTCCTACGAGCAGTACTTC
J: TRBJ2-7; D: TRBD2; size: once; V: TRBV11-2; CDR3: CASSLDPRAGGEQYF; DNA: TGTGCCAGCAGCTTAGATCCGAGAGCGGGAGGCGAGCAGTACTTC
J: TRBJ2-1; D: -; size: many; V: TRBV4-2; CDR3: CASSQGRSAYNEQFF; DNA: TGTGCCAGCAGCCAGGGGCGGAGCGCCTACAATGAGCAGTTCTTC
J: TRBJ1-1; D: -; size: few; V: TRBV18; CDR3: CASLPNRDTEAFF; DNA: TGTGCCAGCCTCCCGAACAGGGACACTGAAGCTTTCTTT
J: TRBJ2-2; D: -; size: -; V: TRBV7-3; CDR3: CASSSQGPGELFF; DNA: TGTGCCAGCAGCTCTCAGGGGCCCGGGGAGCTGTTTTTT
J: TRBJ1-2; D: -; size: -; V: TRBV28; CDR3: CASSFHISTVYGYTF; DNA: TGTGCCAGCAGTTTCCACATCAGTACGGTCTATGGCTACACCTTC
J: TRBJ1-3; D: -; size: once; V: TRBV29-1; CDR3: CSVGGTSGNTIYF; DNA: TGCAGCGTTGGAGGGACCTCTGGAAACACCATATATTTT
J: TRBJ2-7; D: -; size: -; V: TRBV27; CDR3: CASSLRDGSYEQYF; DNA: TGTGCCAGCAGTCTACGGGACGGATCCTACGAGCAGTACTTC
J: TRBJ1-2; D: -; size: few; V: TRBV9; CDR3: CASSVVGGDYGYTF; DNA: TGTGCCAGCAGCGTAGTTGGGGGGGACTATGGCTACACCTTC
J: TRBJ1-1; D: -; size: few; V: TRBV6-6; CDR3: CASSPKENTEAFF; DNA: TGTGCCAGCAGTCCCAAGGAGAACACTGAAGCTTTCTTT
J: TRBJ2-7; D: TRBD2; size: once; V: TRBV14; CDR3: CASSQDRTGGNPYEQYF; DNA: TGTGCCAGCAGCCAAGACCGGACGGGGGGGAACCCCTACGAGCAGTACTTC
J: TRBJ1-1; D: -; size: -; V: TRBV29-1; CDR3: CSEVGIGDTEAFF; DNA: TGCAGCGAGGTGGGAATAGGGGACACTGAAGCTTTCTTT
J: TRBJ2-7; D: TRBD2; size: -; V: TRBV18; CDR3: CASSSSGGRGYEQYF; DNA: TGTGCCAGCTCATCCTCGGGCGGGAGGGGCTACGAGCAGTACTTC
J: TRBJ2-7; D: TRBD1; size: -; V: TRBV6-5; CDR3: CASSKPGQGDEQYF; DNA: TGTGCCAGCAGTAAACCGGGACAGGGCGACGAGCAGTACTTC
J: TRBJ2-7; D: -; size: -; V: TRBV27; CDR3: CASSLIPGIIRGQYF; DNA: TGTGCCAGCAGTTTGATCCCAGGGATCATACGTGGGCAGTACTTC
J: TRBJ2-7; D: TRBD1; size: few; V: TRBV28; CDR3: CATARDRVAEQYF; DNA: TGTGCCACAGCCCGAGACAGGGTTGCCGAGCAGTACTTC
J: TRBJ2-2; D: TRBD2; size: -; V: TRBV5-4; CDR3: CASSFGLAGDTGELFF; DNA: TGTGCCAGCAGCTTCGGACTAGCGGGAGACACCGGGGAGCTGTTTTTT
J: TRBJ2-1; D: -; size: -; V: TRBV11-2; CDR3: CASSPADAEQFF; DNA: TGTGCCAGCAGCCCTGCTGACGCAGAGCAGTTCTTC
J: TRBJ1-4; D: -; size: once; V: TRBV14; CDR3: CASSPTTATNEKLFF; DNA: TGTGCCAGCAGTCCGACAACAGCTACTAATGAAAAACTGTTTTTT
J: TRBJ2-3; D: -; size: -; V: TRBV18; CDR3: CASSESTDTQYF; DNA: TGTGCCAGCTCAGAAAGCACAGATACGCAGTATTTT
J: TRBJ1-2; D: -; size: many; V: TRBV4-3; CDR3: CASSRTANYGYTF; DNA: TGCGCCAGCAGCAGGACGGCTAACTATGGCTACACCTTC
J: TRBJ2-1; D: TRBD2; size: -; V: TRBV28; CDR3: CASVRAGAYNEQFF; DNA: TGTGCCAGCGTCAGGGCGGGAGCCTACAATGAGCAGTTCTTC
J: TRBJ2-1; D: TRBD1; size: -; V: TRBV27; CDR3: CASSGTGINEQFF; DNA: TGTGCCAGCAGTGGGACAGGGATTAATGAGCAGTTCTTC
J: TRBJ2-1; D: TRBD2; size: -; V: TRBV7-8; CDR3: CASSLAGSSSYNEQFF; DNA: TGTGCCAGCAGCCTAGCGGGTTCGAGCTCCTACAATGAGCAGTTCTTC
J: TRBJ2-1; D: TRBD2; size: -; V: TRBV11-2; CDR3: CASSLALAGGHNEQFF; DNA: TGTGCCAGCAGCTTAGCTCTCGCGGGAGGACACAATGAGCAGTTCTTC
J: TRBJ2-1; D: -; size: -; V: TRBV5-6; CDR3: CASSPGTLSSYNEQFF; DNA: TGTGCCAGCAGCCCTGGGACCCTCAGCTCCTACAATGAGCAGTTCTTC
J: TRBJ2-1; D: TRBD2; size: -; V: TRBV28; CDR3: CASSPPLGAGRYNEQFF; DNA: TGTGCCAGCAGTCCCCCGTTAGGAGCGGGGCGATACAATGAGCAGTTCTTC
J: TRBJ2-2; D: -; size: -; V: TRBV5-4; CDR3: CASSLGGTANTGELFF; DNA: TGTGCCAGCAGCTTGGGAGGGACGGCGAACACCGGGGAGCTGTTTTTT
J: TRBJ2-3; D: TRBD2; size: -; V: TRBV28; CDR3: CASNLGSGTSGSWSTDTQYF; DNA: TGTGCCAGCAACCTGGGCTCCGGGACTAGCGGTTCCTGGAGTACAGATACGCAGTATTTT
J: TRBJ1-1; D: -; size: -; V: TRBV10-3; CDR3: CATRDNTEAFF; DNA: TGTGCCACCCGAGATAACACTGAAGCTTTCTTT
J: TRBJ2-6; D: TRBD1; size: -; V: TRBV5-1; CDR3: CASSSSGTGTDGANVLTF; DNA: TGCGCCAGCAGCTCCTCCGGGACAGGGACTGATGGGGCCAACGTCCTGACTTTC
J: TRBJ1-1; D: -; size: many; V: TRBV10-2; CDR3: CASKKDRNTEAFF; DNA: TGCGCCAGCAAAAAGGACAGGAACACTGAAGCTTTCTTT
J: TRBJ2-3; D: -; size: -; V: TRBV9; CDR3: CASSVVGTDTQYF; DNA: TGTGCCAGCAGCGTAGTTGGCACAGATACGCAGTATTTT
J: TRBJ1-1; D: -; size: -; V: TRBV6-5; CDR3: CASSYSRPNTEAFF; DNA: TGTGCCAGCAGTTACTCTCGCCCGAACACTGAAGCTTTCTTT
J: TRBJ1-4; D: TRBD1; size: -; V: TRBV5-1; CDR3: CASSLSRGFNEKLFF; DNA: TGCGCCAGCAGCTTGTCCAGGGGGTTTAATGAAAAACTGTTTTTT
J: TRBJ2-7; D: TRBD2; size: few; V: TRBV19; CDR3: CASSIGLADTYEQYF; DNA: TGTGCCAGTAGTATTGGACTAGCGGACACCTACGAGCAGTACTTC
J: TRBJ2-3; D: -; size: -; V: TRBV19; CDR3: CASSSSRAGTDTQYF; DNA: TGTGCCAGTAGTTCCTCTCGGGCGGGCACAGATACGCAGTATTTT
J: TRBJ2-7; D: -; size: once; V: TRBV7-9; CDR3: CASSLALRASYEQYF; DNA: TGTGCCAGCAGCTTAGCGCTGAGGGCTTCCTACGAGCAGTACTTC
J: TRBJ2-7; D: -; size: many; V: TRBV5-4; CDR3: CASSLDRRSYEQYF; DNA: TGTGCCAGCAGCTTGGACAGGAGGTCCTACGAGCAGTACTTC
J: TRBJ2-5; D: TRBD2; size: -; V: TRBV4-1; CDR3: CASSQDHGRVETQYF; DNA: TGCGCCAGCAGCCAAGATCACGGGAGGGTGGAGACCCAGTACTTC
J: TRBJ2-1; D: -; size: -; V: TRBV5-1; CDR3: CASSPRDGTNEQFF; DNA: TGCGCCAGCAGCCCGCGGGACGGAACCAATGAGCAGTTCTTC
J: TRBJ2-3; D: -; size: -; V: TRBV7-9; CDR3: CASSHAPRLAPDTQYF; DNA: TGTGCCAGCAGCCATGCGCCCCGGCTAGCCCCAGATACGCAGTATTTT
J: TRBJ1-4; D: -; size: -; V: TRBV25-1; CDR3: CASSEYSGEKLFF; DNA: TGTGCCAGCAGTGAATATAGCGGTGAAAAACTGTTTTTT